This TCR beta chain was captured in a study of T cells after yellow fever vaccination. Only a few counts were recorded for this clonotype. A single record per CDR3 protein comes from TCRdb applying MiXCR to the 5' RACE reads. The table includes about 340,000 distinct CDR3 sequences, approximately 4% detected once. The germline CDR1 and CDR2 sequences are SEHNR and FQNEAQ (reference sequence). The CDR3 runs 14 residues. The germline V and J ends were trimmed by 3 bases and 1 base, with 9 bases remaining between them. The sequencing here drew on PBMCs, taken 5 days after the yellow fever booster vaccination. This receptor was obtained from a man aged 18 to 30 who received the YFV17D yellow fever vaccine. The chain employs TRBV7-9 and TRBJ1-1; the D gene is possibly TRBD1 (5 bases). The CDR3 coding sequence is TGTGCCAGCAGCTTTACGGGGCAGAACACTGAAGCTTTCTTT. This codes for CASSFTGQNTEAFF.